This is a list of T cell receptor beta chains from one sample in a study of technical replicates of blood from a handful of donors. Assay: immunoSEQ multiplex PCR; the TCRdb copy retains only in-frame clones and omits some. Counted here are some 94,000 clones, about 95% occurring once; the ten biggest clones make up 0.33%. Sequenced: T cells isolated from PBMCs. These receptor sequences come from a human donor in good health. Each CDR3 is given with its conserved first and last residue. Fields, in order: clone size, J gene, V gene, D gene, CDR3 protein, CDR3 DNA. The D gene is left open where the match is weak. Only part of the rows carry a size: once, few, many, or a class if the clone is expanded.

NA,TRBJ2-7,TRBV28,TRBD2,CASSLVPGLAVYEQYF,TGTGCCAGCAGCTTAGTCCCGGGACTAGCGGTCTACGAGCAGTACTTC
NA,TRBJ1-2,TRBV19,NA,CASSTQEYYGYTF,TGTGCCAGTAGTACACAGGAATACTATGGCTACACCTTC
NA,TRBJ1-3,TRBV19,TRBD1,CASSLGQGRRSGNTIYF,TGTGCCAGTAGTCTAGGACAGGGCCGACGCTCTGGAAACACCATATATTTT
NA,TRBJ2-7,TRBV27,TRBD2,CASSKSGREHEQYF,TGTGCCAGCAGTAAGAGCGGGAGGGAACACGAGCAGTACTTC
NA,TRBJ1-5,TRBV4-1,NA,CASSLLSGGHSNQPQHF,TGCGCCAGCAGCCTCCTGAGCGGAGGCCATAGCAATCAGCCCCAGCATTTT
NA,TRBJ2-7,TRBV5-4,TRBD2,CASSLGLADEQYF,TGTGCCAGCAGCCTAGGACTAGCGGATGAGCAGTACTTC
NA,TRBJ2-1,TRBV7-2,TRBD2,CASSPREGLATLHEQFF,TGTGCCAGCAGCCCGAGGGAAGGACTAGCGACGCTCCATGAGCAGTTCTTC
NA,TRBJ1-1,TRBV7-3,NA,CASSGLGSNTEAFF,TGTGCCAGCAGCGGACTCGGGTCGAACACTGAAGCTTTCTTT
NA,TRBJ2-1,TRBV4-3,NA,CASSQRISASGEEQFF,TGCGCCAGCAGCCAGAGGATTAGTGCCAGCGGTGAGGAGCAGTTCTTC
NA,TRBJ2-5,TRBV7-9,NA,CASSSGWDSRRETQYF,TGTGCCAGCAGCTCAGGCTGGGACTCGCGAAGAGAGACCCAGTACTTC
NA,TRBJ2-1,TRBV2,TRBD1,CASVWTGGYEQFF,TGTGCCAGCGTATGGACAGGGGGCTATGAGCAGTTCTTC
NA,TRBJ1-1,TRBV18,NA,CASSPPGIPNTEAFF,TGTGCCAGCTCACCACCCGGGATACCGAACACTGAAGCTTTCTTT
NA,TRBJ1-1,TRBV2,NA,CASSGVGEGTEAFF,TGTGCCAGCAGTGGGGTAGGGGAGGGCACTGAAGCTTTCTTT
once,TRBJ1-5,TRBV7-8,NA,CASSYTTEVNQPQHF,TGTGCCAGCAGCTATACGACAGAAGTTAATCAGCCCCAGCATTTT
NA,TRBJ1-2,TRBV5-4,TRBD1,CASSSLDRGNGYTF,TGTGCCAGCAGTTCACTAGACAGGGGGAATGGCTACACCTTC
NA,TRBJ1-1,TRBV2,TRBD1,CASSGNLQGSIFMNTEAFF,TGTGCCAGCAGTGGGAATCTACAGGGGAGCATATTTATGAACACTGAAGCTTTCTTT
NA,TRBJ1-1,TRBV10-3,NA,CAISEGQMNTEAFF,TGTGCCATCAGTGAGGGACAAATGAACACTGAAGCTTTCTTT
NA,TRBJ2-7,TRBV28,NA,CASSFSESYEQYF,TGTGCCAGCAGTTTTAGCGAATCCTACGAGCAGTACTTC
NA,TRBJ2-2,TRBV27,TRBD1,CASSYLQGALSGELFF,TGTGCCAGCAGTTACTTGCAGGGGGCGCTTTCCGGGGAGCTGTTTTTT
NA,TRBJ2-5,TRBV27,TRBD2,CASSLFFAAGGQETQYF,TGTGCCAGCAGTTTATTTTTCGCAGCGGGAGGACAAGAGACCCAGTACTTC
NA,TRBJ2-1,TRBV5-1,TRBD1,CASSLGQGRNEQFF,TGCGCCAGCAGCTTGGGACAGGGAAGGAATGAGCAGTTCTTC
NA,TRBJ2-3,TRBV27,TRBD1,CASRLGPGQGWADTQYF,TGTGCCAGCAGACTGGGGCCGGGACAGGGGTGGGCAGATACGCAGTATTTT
NA,TRBJ2-7,TRBV19,NA,CASSIQRSSYEQYF,TGTGCCAGTAGTATACAGCGTAGCTCCTACGAGCAGTACTTC
NA,TRBJ1-2,TRBV9,TRBD1,CASSVGGTGVGYTF,TGTGCCAGCAGCGTGGGGGGAACAGGGGTTGGCTACACCTTC
NA,TRBJ1-2,TRBV4-3,NA,CASSQEGSPNYGYTF,TGCGCCAGCAGCCAAGAGGGCAGCCCTAACTATGGCTACACCTTC
NA,TRBJ2-5,TRBV5-1,TRBD2,CASSLSVGTSEETQYF,TGCGCCAGCAGCTTGAGTGTCGGGACTAGCGAAGAGACCCAGTACTTC
once,TRBJ2-2,TRBV5-1,TRBD2,CASSLAPLAGDTGELFF,TGCGCCAGCAGCTTGGCCCCCCTAGCGGGTGATACCGGGGAGCTGTTTTTT
NA,TRBJ2-5,TRBV20-1,NA,CSAAGPETQYF,TGCAGTGCCGCAGGGCCCGAGACCCAGTACTTC
NA,TRBJ2-7,TRBV6-5,NA,CASSYRGLYEQYF,TGTGCCAGCAGTTACAGGGGTCTCTACGAGCAGTACTTC
NA,TRBJ1-1,TRBV30,TRBD1,CAWSDPPRTGAEAFF,TGTGCCTGGAGTGACCCCCCCCGGACAGGTGCTGAAGCTTTCTTT
NA,TRBJ2-1,TRBV9,NA,CASSAHLEGGSGEQFF,TGTGCCAGCAGCGCCCACTTAGAGGGAGGAAGCGGAGAGCAGTTCTTC
NA,TRBJ1-5,TRBV28,TRBD1,CATPGGSKIGNQPQHF,TGTGCCACCCCAGGGGGGAGTAAAATTGGGAATCAGCCCCAGCATTTT
NA,TRBJ2-3,TRBV29-1,NA,CSVHGLYTDTQYF,TGCAGCGTTCATGGACTGTACACAGATACGCAGTATTTT
NA,TRBJ1-1,TRBV5-4,TRBD1,CASSLGTGDTEAFF,TGTGCCAGCAGCTTAGGAACAGGGGACACTGAAGCTTTCTTT
NA,TRBJ1-5,TRBV27,TRBD1,CASRPGTGGNQPQHF,TGTGCCAGCCGCCCAGGGACAGGGGGGAATCAGCCCCAGCATTTT
NA,TRBJ1-1,TRBV2,NA,CASSGGPGDTEAFF,TGTGCCAGCAGTGGGGGCCCAGGAGACACTGAAGCTTTCTTT
NA,TRBJ1-3,TRBV5-6,TRBD1,CASSPGTGVGNTIYF,TGTGCCAGCAGCCCAGGGACAGGGGTTGGAAACACCATATATTTT
NA,TRBJ1-4,TRBV5-6,TRBD1,CASSFGTGRSEKLFF,TGTGCCAGCAGCTTCGGGACAGGGAGAAGTGAAAAACTGTTTTTT
NA,TRBJ2-7,TRBV7-3,TRBD1,CASSRDRGSYEQYF,TGTGCCAGCAGCCGGGACAGGGGTTCCTACGAGCAGTACTTC
NA,TRBJ1-2,TRBV12-5,NA,CASGLSTGYGYTF,TGTGCTAGTGGTTTGAGTACAGGGTATGGCTACACCTTC
once,TRBJ1-2,TRBV19,TRBD1,CASSLGQPQSGYTF,TGTGCCAGTAGTCTGGGACAGCCTCAGTCGGGCTACACCTTC
once,TRBJ2-7,TRBV15,NA,CATSSYPSGVIHDSYEQYF,TGTGCCACCAGCAGTTATCCTTCGGGAGTAATCCATGACTCCTACGAGCAGTACTTC
NA,TRBJ1-1,TRBV30,NA,CAWSVPGFRPMNTEAFF,TGTGCCTGGAGTGTCCCGGGTTTTCGTCCTATGAACACTGAAGCTTTCTTT
NA,TRBJ2-3,TRBV28,TRBD2,CASSHGTTSGTQYF,TGTGCCAGCAGTCACGGGACGACTAGCGGTACGCAGTATTTT
NA,TRBJ2-7,TRBV27,TRBD1,CASSTGQGKQYF,TGTGCCAGCAGTACCGGACAGGGCAAACAGTACTTC
NA,TRBJ1-2,TRBV27,TRBD1,CASSLGTGFLYGYTF,TGTGCCAGCAGTTTAGGGACAGGGTTCCTATATGGCTACACCTTC